This T cell receptor beta chain was captured by sequencing in a study of patients and donors after allogeneic stem cell transplantation. TCRdb reanalysed the RT-PCR reads using MiXCR and keeps one entry per CDR3 protein. The table records 200,000 to 250,000 distinct CDR3 sequences, 12% to 15% of them present only once. This TCR was sampled from a human donor who was either an allogeneic HSCT recipient or a stem cell or donor lymphocyte infusion donor (not recorded which). It is not recorded whose cells these are; they may come from a transplant donor. Input material: blood, either unsorted or a sorted T cell fraction (not recorded which).

Written as DNA, the CDR3 is TGTGCCAGCAGCTTAGCTGTGGGTAAGAACACTGAAGCTTTCTTT. Amino acids: CASSLAVGKNTEAFF. This rearrangement joins TRBV7-4 to TRBJ1-1, with D unclear. The CDR3 contains 15 residues. Per the germline V gene, CDR1 is SGHVT and CDR2 is SQSDAQ. Trimming removed 0 bases at V and 1 base at J, with 9 bases between.